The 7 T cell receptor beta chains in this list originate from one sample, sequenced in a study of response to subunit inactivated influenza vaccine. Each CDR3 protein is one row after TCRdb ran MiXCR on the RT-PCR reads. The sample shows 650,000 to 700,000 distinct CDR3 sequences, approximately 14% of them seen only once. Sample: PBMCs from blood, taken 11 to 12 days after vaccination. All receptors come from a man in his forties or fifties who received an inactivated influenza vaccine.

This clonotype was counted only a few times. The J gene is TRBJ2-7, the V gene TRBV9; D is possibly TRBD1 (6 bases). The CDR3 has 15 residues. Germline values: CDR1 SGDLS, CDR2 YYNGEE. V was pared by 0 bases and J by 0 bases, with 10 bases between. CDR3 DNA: TGTGCCAGCAGCGTAGGGCCAGGGGCCTCCTACGAGCAGTACTTC. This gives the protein CASSVGPGASYEQYF.

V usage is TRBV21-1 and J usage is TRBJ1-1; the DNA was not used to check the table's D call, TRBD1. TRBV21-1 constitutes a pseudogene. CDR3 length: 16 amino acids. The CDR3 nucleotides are TGTGCCAGCATCCCGGAGGAGACACTTATGAACACTGAAGCTTTCTTT. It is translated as CASIPEETLMNTEAFF.

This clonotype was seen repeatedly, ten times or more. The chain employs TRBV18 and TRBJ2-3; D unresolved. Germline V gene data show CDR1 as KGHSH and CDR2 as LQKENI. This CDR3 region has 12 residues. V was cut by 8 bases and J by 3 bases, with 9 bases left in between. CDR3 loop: CASSPPTDTQYF. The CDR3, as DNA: TGTGCCAGCAGCCCCCCAACAGATACGCAGTATTTT.

The CDR3 DNA sequence: TGTGCCAGCAGTACGTTCGGGGTGGGCGGTGGAGAGACCCAGTACTTC. Protein sequence: CASSTFGVGGGETQYF. The chain combines TRBV6-1 with TRBJ2-5, with D perhaps matching TRBD2 (5 bases). The germline gives CDR1 MNHNS, CDR2 SASEGT. The V end was cut by 5 bases, the J end by 4 bases, with 20 bases between. The CDR3 covers 16 residues.

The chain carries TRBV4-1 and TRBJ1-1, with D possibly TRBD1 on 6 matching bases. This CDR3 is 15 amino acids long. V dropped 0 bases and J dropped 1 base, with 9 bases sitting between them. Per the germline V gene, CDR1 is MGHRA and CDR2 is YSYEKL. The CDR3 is CASSQDKTGNTEAFF. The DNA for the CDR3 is TGCGCCAGCAGCCAAGACAAGACAGGGAACACTGAAGCTTTCTTT.

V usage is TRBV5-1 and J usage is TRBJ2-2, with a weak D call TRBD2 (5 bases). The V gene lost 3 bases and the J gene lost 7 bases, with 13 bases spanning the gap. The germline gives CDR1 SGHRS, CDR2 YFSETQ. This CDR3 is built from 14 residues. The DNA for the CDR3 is TGCGCCAGCAGCTGGCCCGACGGGAACGGGGAGCTGTTTTTT. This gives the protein CASSWPDGNGELFF.

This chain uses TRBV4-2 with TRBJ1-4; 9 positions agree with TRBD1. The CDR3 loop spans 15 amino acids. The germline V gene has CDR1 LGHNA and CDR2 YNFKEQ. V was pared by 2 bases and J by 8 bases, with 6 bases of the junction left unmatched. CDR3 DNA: TGTGCCAGCAGCCAACCGACAGGGGGGAAGGAAAAACTGTTTTTT. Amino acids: CASSQPTGGKEKLFF.